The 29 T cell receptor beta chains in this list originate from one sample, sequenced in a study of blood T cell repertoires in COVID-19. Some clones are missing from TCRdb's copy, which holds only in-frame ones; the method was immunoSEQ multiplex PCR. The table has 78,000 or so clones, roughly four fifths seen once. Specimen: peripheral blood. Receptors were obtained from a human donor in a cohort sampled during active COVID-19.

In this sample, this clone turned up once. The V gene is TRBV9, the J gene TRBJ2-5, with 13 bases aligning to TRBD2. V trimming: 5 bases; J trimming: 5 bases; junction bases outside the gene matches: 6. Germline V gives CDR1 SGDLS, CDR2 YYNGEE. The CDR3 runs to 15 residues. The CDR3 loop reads CASSSILAGGETQYF. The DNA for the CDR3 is TGTGCCAGCAGTTCAATACTAGCGGGGGGGGAGACCCAGTACTTC. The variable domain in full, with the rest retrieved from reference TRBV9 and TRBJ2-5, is DSGVTQTPKHLITATGQRVTLRCSPRSGDLSVYWYQQSLDQGLQFLIQYYNGEERAKGNILERFSAQQFPDLHSELNLSSLELGDSALYFCASSSILAGGETQYFGPGTRLLVL.

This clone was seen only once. The CDR3 DNA is TGTGCCAGCAGTTACTTCGGGACAGCGGATCAGCCCCAGCATTTT. Translating it yields CASSYFGTADQPQHF. The J gene is TRBJ1-5, the V gene TRBV6-6; 7 nucleotides line up with TRBD1. Germline CDR1 and CDR2: MNHNY and SVGAGI (reference sequence). There are 15 residues in the CDR3. The V segment lost 1 base and the J segment 5 bases; nucleotides outside the gene matches: 5.

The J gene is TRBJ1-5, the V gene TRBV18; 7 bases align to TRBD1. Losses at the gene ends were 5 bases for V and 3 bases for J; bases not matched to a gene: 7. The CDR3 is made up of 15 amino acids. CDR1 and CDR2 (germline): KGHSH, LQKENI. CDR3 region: CASSKETGTNQPQHF. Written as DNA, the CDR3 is TGTGCCAGCTCAAAAGAGACAGGGACCAATCAGCCCCAGCATTTT.

CDR3 DNA sequence: TGTGCCAGCTCACCGTCACTAGCGGGAGTGAGTGAGCAGTTCTTC. This encodes CASSPSLAGVSEQFF. The rearrangement links TRBV18 to TRBJ2-1, with 11 nucleotides matching TRBD2. Looked up from germline, CDR1 is KGHSH and CDR2 is LQKENI. V gave up 3 bases and J gave up 9 bases; unmatched junction bases: 7. The CDR3 covers 15 residues.

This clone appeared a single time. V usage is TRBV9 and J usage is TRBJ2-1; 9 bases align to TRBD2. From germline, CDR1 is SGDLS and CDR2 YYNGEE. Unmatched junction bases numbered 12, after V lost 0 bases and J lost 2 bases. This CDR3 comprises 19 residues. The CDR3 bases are TGTGCCAGCAGCGTAGCTACAGGGGTCCTAGCGGGAACCTACAATGAGCAGTTCTTC. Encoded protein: CASSVATGVLAGTYNEQFF.

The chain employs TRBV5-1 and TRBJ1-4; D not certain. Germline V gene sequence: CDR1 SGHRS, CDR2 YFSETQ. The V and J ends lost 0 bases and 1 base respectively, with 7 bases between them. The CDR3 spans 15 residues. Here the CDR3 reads CASSLGGLTNEKLFF. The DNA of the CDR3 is TGCGCCAGCAGCTTGGGCGGGCTAACTAATGAAAAACTGTTTTTT.

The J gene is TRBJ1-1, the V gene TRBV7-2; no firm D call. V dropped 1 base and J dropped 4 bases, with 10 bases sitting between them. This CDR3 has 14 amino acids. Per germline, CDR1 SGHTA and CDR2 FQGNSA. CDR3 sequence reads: CASSLVAELTEAFF. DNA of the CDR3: TGTGCCAGCAGCTTAGTGGCGGAACTCACTGAAGCTTTCTTT.

CDR3 protein: CAGGRNTQYF. The CDR3 DNA reads TGTGCCGGCGGCCGTAATACGCAGTATTTT. V and J are TRBV6-6 and TRBJ2-3, with D uncertain. Germline V CDR1 and CDR2: MNHNY, SVGAGI (reference sequence). The CDR3 is 10 residues long. V lost 11 bases and J lost 7, with 10 bases in between.

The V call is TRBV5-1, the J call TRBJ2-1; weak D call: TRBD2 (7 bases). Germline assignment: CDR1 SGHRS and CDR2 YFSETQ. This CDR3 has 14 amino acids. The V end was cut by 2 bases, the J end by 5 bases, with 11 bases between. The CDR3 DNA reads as TGCGCCAGCAGCTTCGGGGGGCTCGACAATGAGCAGTTCTTC. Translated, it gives CASSFGGLDNEQFF.

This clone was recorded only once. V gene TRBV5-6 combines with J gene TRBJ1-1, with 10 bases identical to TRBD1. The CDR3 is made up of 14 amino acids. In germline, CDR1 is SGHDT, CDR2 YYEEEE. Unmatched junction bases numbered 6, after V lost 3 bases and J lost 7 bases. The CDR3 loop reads CASSSGQGLGEAFF. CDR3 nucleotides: TGTGCCAGCAGCTCGGGACAGGGGCTTGGTGAAGCTTTCTTT. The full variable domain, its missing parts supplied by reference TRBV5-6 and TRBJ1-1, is DAGVTQSPTHLIKTRGQQVTLRCSPKSGHDTVSWYQQALGQGPQFIFQYYEEEERQRGNFPDRFSGHQFPNYSSELNVNALLLGDSALYLCASSSGQGLGEAFFGQGTRLTVV.

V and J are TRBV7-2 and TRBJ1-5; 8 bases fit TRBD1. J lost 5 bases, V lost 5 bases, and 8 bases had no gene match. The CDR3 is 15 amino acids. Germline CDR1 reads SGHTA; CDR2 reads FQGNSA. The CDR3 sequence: CASSGWTGPDQPQHF. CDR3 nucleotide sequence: TGTGCCAGCAGCGGCTGGACAGGGCCCGATCAGCCCCAGCATTTT.

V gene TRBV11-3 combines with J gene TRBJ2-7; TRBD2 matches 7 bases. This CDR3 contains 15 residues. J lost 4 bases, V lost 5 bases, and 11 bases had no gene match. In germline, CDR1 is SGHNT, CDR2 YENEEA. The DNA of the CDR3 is TGTGCCAGCAGCCCCTCCGGGGGGTTGAAGTACGAGCAGTACTTC. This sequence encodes CASSPSGGLKYEQYF.

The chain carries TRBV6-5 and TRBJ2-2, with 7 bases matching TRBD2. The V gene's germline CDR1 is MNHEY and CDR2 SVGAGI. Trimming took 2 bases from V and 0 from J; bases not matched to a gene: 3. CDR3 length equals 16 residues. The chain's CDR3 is CASSYPAGANTGELFF. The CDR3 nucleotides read TGTGCCAGCAGTTACCCGGCGGGGGCGAACACCGGGGAGCTGTTTTTT.

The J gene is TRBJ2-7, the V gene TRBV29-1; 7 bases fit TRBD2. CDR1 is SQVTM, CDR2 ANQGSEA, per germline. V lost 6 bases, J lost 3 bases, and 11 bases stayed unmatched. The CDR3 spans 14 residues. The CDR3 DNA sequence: TGCAGCGTGGGGGGGGAGAGGGGCTTCTACGAGCAGTACTTC. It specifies CSVGGERGFYEQYF.

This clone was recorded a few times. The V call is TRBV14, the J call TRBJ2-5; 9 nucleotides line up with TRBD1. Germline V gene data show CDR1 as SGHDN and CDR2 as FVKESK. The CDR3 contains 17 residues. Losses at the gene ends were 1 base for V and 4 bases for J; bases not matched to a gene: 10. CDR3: CASSQGPGQGLGETQYF. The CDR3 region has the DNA TGTGCCAGCAGCCAAGGCCCGGGACAGGGACTTGGAGAGACCCAGTACTTC.

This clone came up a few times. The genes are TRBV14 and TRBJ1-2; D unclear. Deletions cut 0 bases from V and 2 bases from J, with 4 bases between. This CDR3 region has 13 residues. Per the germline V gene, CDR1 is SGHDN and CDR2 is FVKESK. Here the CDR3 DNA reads TGTGCCAGCAGCCAAGAACGGAACTATGGCTACACCTTC. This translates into CASSQERNYGYTF.

CDR3 coding DNA: TGTGCCAGCAGCGCGACAGGGGCCACCGGGGAGCTGTTTTTT. This translates into CASSATGATGELFF. The rearrangement uses TRBV5-4 and TRBJ2-2, with 8 bases identical to TRBD1. Germline V gives CDR1 SGHNT, CDR2 YYREEE (reference sequence). CDR3 size: 14 residues. J was trimmed by 4 bases and V by 4 bases; bases with no gene match: 3.

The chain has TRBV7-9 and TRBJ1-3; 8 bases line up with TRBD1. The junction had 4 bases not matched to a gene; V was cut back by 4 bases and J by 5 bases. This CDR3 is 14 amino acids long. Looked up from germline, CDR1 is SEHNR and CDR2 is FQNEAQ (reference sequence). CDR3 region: CASSSDRGRNTIYF. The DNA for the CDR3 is TGTGCCAGCAGCTCAGACAGGGGCCGAAACACCATATATTTT.

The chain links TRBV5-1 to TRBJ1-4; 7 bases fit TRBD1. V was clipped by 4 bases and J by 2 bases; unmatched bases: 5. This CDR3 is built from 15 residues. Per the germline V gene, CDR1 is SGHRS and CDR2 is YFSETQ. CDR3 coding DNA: TGCGCCAGCAGCCAACAGACAGGGACTAATGAAAAACTGTTTTTT. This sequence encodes CASSQQTGTNEKLFF.

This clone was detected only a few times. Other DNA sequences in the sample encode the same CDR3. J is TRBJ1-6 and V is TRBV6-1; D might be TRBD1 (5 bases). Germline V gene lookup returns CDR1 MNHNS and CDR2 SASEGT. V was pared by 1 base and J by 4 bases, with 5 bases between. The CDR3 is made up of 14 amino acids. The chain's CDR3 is CASSEGQYNSPLHF. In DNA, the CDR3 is TGTGCCAGCAGTGAAGGACAGTATAATTCACCCCTCCACTTT.

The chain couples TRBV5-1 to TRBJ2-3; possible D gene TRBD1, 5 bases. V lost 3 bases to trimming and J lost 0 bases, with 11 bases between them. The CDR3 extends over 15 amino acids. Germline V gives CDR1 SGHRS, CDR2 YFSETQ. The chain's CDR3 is CASSSGLVSTDTQYF. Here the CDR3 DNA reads TGCGCCAGCAGCTCAGGGTTGGTAAGCACAGATACGCAGTATTTT.

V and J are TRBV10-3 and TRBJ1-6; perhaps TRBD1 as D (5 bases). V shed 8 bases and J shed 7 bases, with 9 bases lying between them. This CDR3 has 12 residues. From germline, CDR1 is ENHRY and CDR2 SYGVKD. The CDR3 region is CAISGGNSPLHF. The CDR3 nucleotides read TGTGCCATCTCTGGGGGGAATTCACCCCTCCACTTT.

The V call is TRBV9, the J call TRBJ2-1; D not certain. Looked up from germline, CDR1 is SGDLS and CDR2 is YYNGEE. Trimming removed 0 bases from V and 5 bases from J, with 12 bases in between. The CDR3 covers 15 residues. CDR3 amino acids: CASSVEGLGDNEQFF. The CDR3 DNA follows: TGTGCCAGCAGCGTAGAAGGCCTAGGAGACAATGAGCAGTTCTTC.

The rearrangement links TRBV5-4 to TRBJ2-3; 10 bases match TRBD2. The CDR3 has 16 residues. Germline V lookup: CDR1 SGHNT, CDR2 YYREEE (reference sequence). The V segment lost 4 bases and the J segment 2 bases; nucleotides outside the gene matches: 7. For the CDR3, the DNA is TGTGCCAGCAGCCCGCTCACTAGCGGGGCCACAGATACGCAGTATTTT. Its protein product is CASSPLTSGATDTQYF.

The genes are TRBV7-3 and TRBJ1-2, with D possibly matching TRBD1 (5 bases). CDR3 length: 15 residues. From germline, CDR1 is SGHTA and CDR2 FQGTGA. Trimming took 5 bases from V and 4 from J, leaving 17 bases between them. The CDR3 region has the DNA TGTGCCAGCAGCCCGGGGAGGGGTTATGGCTATGGCTACACCTTC. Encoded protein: CASSPGRGYGYGYTF.

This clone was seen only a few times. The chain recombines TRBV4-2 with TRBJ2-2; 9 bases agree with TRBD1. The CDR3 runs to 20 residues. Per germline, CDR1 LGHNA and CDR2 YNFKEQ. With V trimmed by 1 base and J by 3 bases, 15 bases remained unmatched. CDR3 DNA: TGTGCCAGCAGCCAAGTTTCCCCTCGAGGTACAGGGGGCGACACCGGGGAGCTGTTTTTT. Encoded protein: CASSQVSPRGTGGDTGELFF.

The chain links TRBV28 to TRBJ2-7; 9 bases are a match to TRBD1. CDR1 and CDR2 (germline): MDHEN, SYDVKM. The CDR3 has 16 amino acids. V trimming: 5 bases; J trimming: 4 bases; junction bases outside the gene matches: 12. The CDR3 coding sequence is TGTGCCAGCAGTCCGCATACAGGGGGCGGCGCATACGAGCAGTACTTC. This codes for CASSPHTGGGAYEQYF.

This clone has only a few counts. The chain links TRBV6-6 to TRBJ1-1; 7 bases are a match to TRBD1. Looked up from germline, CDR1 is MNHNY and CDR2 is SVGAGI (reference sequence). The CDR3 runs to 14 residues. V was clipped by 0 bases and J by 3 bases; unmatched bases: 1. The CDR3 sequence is CASSYSGTDTEAFF. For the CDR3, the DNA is TGTGCCAGCAGTTACTCCGGGACAGACACTGAAGCTTTCTTT.

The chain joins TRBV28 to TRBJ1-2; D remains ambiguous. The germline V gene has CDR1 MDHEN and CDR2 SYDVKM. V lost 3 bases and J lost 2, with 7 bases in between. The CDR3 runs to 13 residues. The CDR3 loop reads CASSLMANYGYTF. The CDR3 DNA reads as TGTGCCAGCAGTTTGATGGCAAACTATGGCTACACCTTC.